This T cell receptor beta chain was found in a study of immune evolution from preneoplasia to lung adenocarcinoma. Findings and limits, study-wide: Top clone frequencies peaked in normal lung, apparently declining through invasive adenocarcinoma. Clonality was highest in normal lung, lower in later-stage lesions apparently.

There are 13 residues in the CDR3. Germline V gives CDR1 SNHLY, CDR2 FYNNEI. Trimming removed 4 bases from V and 8 bases from J; junction bases left unmatched: 4. Sequencing was performed with immunoSEQ multiplex PCR; in TCRdb, only in-frame clones are kept and a portion is missing. The table has 35,000 to 40,000 clones, around 74% seen once. About this clone itself: Its antigen is as yet unknown.

The sequence derives from a person in their sixties with lung adenocarcinoma. The chain recombines TRBV2 with TRBJ1-2; the match to TRBD1 covers 10 bases. Sequenced: FFPE invasive lung adenocarcinoma tissue. CDR3 coding DNA: TGTGCCAGCAGTGGGGACAGGGGAGCGGGCTACACCTTC. This gives the protein CASSGDRGAGYTF.